What follows are 14 T cell receptor beta chains derived from one specimen sequenced in a study of blood T cell repertoires in COVID-19. Clones were sequenced by immunoSEQ multiplex PCR, and TCRdb holds only the in-frame ones, with some missing. The table records over 300,000 clones, about nine tenths of them present only once. The specimen was PBMCs or T cells enriched from blood (not recorded which). The receptors shown here come from a woman younger than 35 who had recovered from COVID-19.

This chain links TRBV23-1 with TRBJ1-1; weak D call: TRBD1 (6 bases). TRBV23-1 qualifies as an ORF whose function is uncertain. V was cut by 2 bases and J by 8 bases, with 15 bases left in between. The length of the CDR3 is 14 residues. In DNA form, the CDR3 reads TGCGCCAGCAGTCAACCGGGACAACTTACGGAAGCTTTCTTT. Translated, it gives CASSQPGQLTEAFF.

The V call is TRBV2, the J call TRBJ1-1; 10 nucleotides line up with TRBD1. Germline V gene sequence: CDR1 SNHLY, CDR2 FYNNEI. The V and J ends lost 5 bases and 1 base, in that order; junction bases with no gene match: 10. CDR3 length: 17 residues. The CDR3: CASSLRDRGLRNTEAFF. CDR3 in DNA: TGTGCCAGCAGTCTAAGGGACAGGGGATTAAGGAACACTGAAGCTTTCTTT.

This clone appeared once. V gene TRBV2 combines with J gene TRBJ1-4; 10 positions match TRBD1. The V segment lost 6 bases and the J segment 7 bases; nucleotides outside the gene matches: 5. The germline V gene encodes CDR1 SNHLY and CDR2 FYNNEI. The CDR3 runs to 14 residues. CDR3: CASSRQGAGEKLFF. CDR3 sequence (DNA): TGTGCCAGCAGCAGACAGGGGGCAGGTGAAAAACTGTTTTTT.

The chain employs TRBV27 and TRBJ2-5, with D perhaps matching TRBD2 (6 bases). V was shortened by 3 bases and J by 0 bases, with 8 bases between the two germline ends. The CDR3 has 14 residues. CDR1 is MNHEY and CDR2 is SMNVEV in the germline V gene (reference sequence). The CDR3 reads CASSFAGYQETQYF. In DNA, the CDR3 is TGTGCCAGCAGTTTCGCGGGGTACCAAGAGACCCAGTACTTC.

This clone was found a few times. This chain links TRBV5-1 with TRBJ2-7; 14 bases map to TRBD2. The CDR3 contains 17 residues. The ends lost 4 bases at V and 2 bases at J; junction bases unmatched: 8. CDR1 SGHRS and CDR2 YFSETQ come from the germline V gene. CDR3 in DNA: TGCGCCAGCAGCCGGACTAGCGGGGGGCATATCGCCTACGAGCAGTACTTC. Protein sequence: CASSRTSGGHIAYEQYF.

The chain combines TRBV19 with TRBJ1-5; 8 nucleotides align to TRBD1. The V and J ends lost 6 bases and 7 bases, in that order; junction bases with no gene match: 14. CDR3 length equals 16 residues. Germline V lookup: CDR1 LNHDA, CDR2 SQIVND (reference sequence). The CDR3 nucleotides read TGTGCCAGTAGGGTGTCTGGACAGGGAGACGGGCAGCCCCAGCATTTT. Translating gives CASRVSGQGDGQPQHF. Full variable domain (missing parts from reference TRBV19 and TRBJ1-5): DGGITQSPKYLFRKEGQNVTLSCEQNLNHDAMYWYRQDPGQGLRLIYYSQIVNDFQKGDIAEGYSVSREKKESFPLTVTSAQKNPTAFYLCASRVSGQGDGQPQHFGDGTRLSIL.

J is TRBJ2-3 and V is TRBV6-6; 7 bases agree with TRBD1. This CDR3 spans 15 amino acids. With V trimmed by 2 bases and J by 6 bases, 8 bases remained unmatched. Germline V gene lookup returns CDR1 MNHNY and CDR2 SVGAGI (reference sequence). The chain's CDR3 is CASSYPQKTGDTQYF. CDR3 DNA sequence: TGTGCCAGCAGTTACCCTCAGAAGACAGGGGATACGCAGTATTTT.

The J gene is TRBJ1-3, the V gene TRBV19; 12 positions agree with TRBD1. The junction had 14 bases not matched to a gene; V was cut back by 3 bases and J by 2 bases. This CDR3 region has 20 residues. Germline CDR1 LNHDA, CDR2 SQIVND (reference sequence). The CDR3 DNA is TGTGCCAGTAGTATCTGGGACAGGGGGCCGTCGGTAGGGACTGGAAACACCATATATTTT. It encodes CASSIWDRGPSVGTGNTIYF. The full variable domain, in which reference TRBV19 and TRBJ1-3 provide the parts outside the CDR3, is DGGITQSPKYLFRKEGQNVTLSCEQNLNHDAMYWYRQDPGQGLRLIYYSQIVNDFQKGDIAEGYSVSREKKESFPLTVTSAQKNPTAFYLCASSIWDRGPSVGTGNTIYFGEGSWLTVV.

The gene calls are TRBV10-3 and TRBJ2-1, with D possibly matching TRBD2 (5 bases). The V and J ends lost 3 bases and 10 bases respectively, with 10 bases between them. CDR1 and CDR2 from the germline V gene are ENHRY and SYGVKD. CDR3 size: 12 residues. The DNA for the CDR3 is TGTGCCATCAGTGAAGCCCAGCGGGAGCAGTTCTTC. It codes for CAISEAQREQFF.

This clone was observed a single time. The chain uses TRBV19 and TRBJ2-3; D remains ambiguous. With 5 bases removed from V and 0 bases from J, the gap between germline ends came to 9 bases. The CDR3 sequence is 14 residues long. Germline V gene data show CDR1 as LNHDA and CDR2 as SQIVND (reference sequence). CDR3 in DNA: TGTGCCAGTAGTTCCGGGTTTAGCACAGATACGCAGTATTTT. Residues: CASSSGFSTDTQYF.

The chain uses TRBV18 and TRBJ2-5; a weak D match, TRBD1 (6 bases). The V end was cut by 3 bases, the J end by 5 bases, with 19 bases between. The CDR3 runs to 16 residues. Germline values: CDR1 KGHSH, CDR2 LQKENI. CDR3 nucleotide sequence: TGTGCCAGCTCACCCTCCGGACGGCAGGGGAGCGAGACCCAGTACTTC. Translated, it gives CASSPSGRQGSETQYF. The variable domain in full, completed from reference TRBV18 and TRBJ2-5, reads NAGVMQNPRHLVRRRGQEARLRCSPMKGHSHVYWYRQLPEEGLKFMVYLQKENIIDESGMPKERFSAEFPKEGPSILRIQQVVRGDSAAYFCASSPSGRQGSETQYFGPGTRLLVL.

The chain has TRBV6-1 and TRBJ1-2; unclear D gene. The germline gives CDR1 MNHNS, CDR2 SASEGT. The CDR3 runs to 14 residues. V lost 3 bases and J lost 4, with 12 bases in between. The CDR3 loop is CASSESPGGYGYTF. The CDR3 DNA follows: TGTGCCAGCAGTGAGTCCCCGGGTGGCTATGGCTACACCTTC.

Points on this clone: A junction end diverges from the germline sequence, so it may reflect a read error. The CDR3, as DNA: TGTGCCAGCAGTGAAAGCCCTAGGACTAGCAAGTTCCTCTTC. This sequence encodes CASSESPRTSKFLF. This sequence joins TRBV6-1 and TRBJ2-1; 8 bases align to TRBD2. The CDR3 runs to 14 residues. Germline V gene lookup returns CDR1 MNHNS and CDR2 SASEGT.

This clone was recorded only once. This chain links TRBV27 with TRBJ2-1, with D possibly TRBD2 on 5 matching bases. The germline gives CDR1 MNHEY, CDR2 SMNVEV (reference sequence). This CDR3 contains 12 residues. The V end lost 3 bases, the J end lost 8 bases, and 8 bases lay between the germline ends. This chain's CDR3 is CASSFRGHEQFF. In DNA form, the CDR3 reads TGTGCCAGCAGTTTTCGCGGGCATGAGCAGTTCTTC.